This T cell receptor (beta chain) was found in a study of cytomegalovirus exposure and HLA in healthy donors. Findings of the study overall: Donor immune exposure was known only as CMV serostatus. Researchers counted roughly 150 TCR beta chains as cytomegalovirus-associated.

In its sample, this clone was seen a few times. Its target is not known. Germline is not matched at one junction end, which may reflect a read error. Both 60 Vbeta primers and 13 Jbeta primers went into the PCR. Sequenced by immunoSEQ multiplex PCR; TCRdb stores in-frame clones only, minus some. The sample includes more than 150,000 clones, about 90% of them seen just once. The V gene's germline CDR1 is SEHNR and CDR2 FQNEAQ (reference sequence). The CDR3 is made up of 13 amino acids. The clonotype was recovered from a girl under three years old in good health and CMV-seronegative. The chain recombines TRBV7-9 with TRBJ2-2, with 7 nucleotides matching TRBD2. Sequencing was done on a sample of PBMCs. The CDR3 DNA is TGTTCCAGCGGTTCGGGGGGTTCGGGGGAGCTGTTTTTT. The encoded protein is CSSGSGGSGELFF.